This T cell receptor beta chain was retrieved from a study of monozygotic twins with inflammatory bowel disease. Every single donor had a 2.5 ml blood sample drawn. CDR1 LNHDA and CDR2 SQIVND come from the germline V gene (reference sequence). This CDR3 has 13 amino acids. Eight separate reactions per sample yielded the cDNA. No DNA is given; TCRdb re-called the 5' RACE reads and lists each CDR3 protein once. This sample contains some 89,000 distinct CDR3 sequences. The sequence was collected from a human donor with ulcerative colitis or Crohn's disease, or a healthy co-twin of an affected twin (not recorded which). The sample consisted of blood. The chain has TRBV19 and TRBJ2-5; TCRdb selects TRBD1, and the lack of DNA leaves this call unchecked. CDR3 loop: CASSAGIGETQYF.